Listed below are T cell receptor beta chains from one sample, sequenced in a study of blood T cell repertoires in COVID-19. Assay: immunoSEQ multiplex PCR; the TCRdb copy retains only in-frame clones and omits some. The sample includes 350,000 to 450,000 clones, more than 85% seen only once; the top ten take 0.7% to 0.95%. Input material: PBMCs or T cells enriched from blood (not recorded which). The receptors originated from a middle-aged woman who had been exposed to COVID-19. CDR3s leave out the opening cysteine and the closing phenylalanine or tryptophan. Not all rows give a size; the values are once, few, many and, for expanded clones, a class.

J gene: TRBJ1-4
V gene: TRBV29-1
clone size: -
CDR3 protein: SVLPGATNEKLF

J gene: TRBJ2-3
V gene: TRBV11-3
clone size: -
CDR3 protein: ASSLGSGRSDTQY

J gene: TRBJ1-1
V gene: TRBV30
clone size: -
CDR3 protein: AWSVGATEAF

J gene: TRBJ2-1
V gene: TRBV7-3
clone size: once
CDR3 protein: ASSLAGGPNEQF

J gene: TRBJ2-7
V gene: TRBV6-2/TRBV6-3
clone size: -
CDR3 protein: ASSYPITSGSLDYEQY

J gene: TRBJ2-1
V gene: TRBV6-2/TRBV6-3
clone size: -
CDR3 protein: ASSYSATGNEQF

J gene: TRBJ1-1
V gene: TRBV30
clone size: -
CDR3 protein: AWSAGVGTEAF

J gene: TRBJ1-2
V gene: TRBV11-2
clone size: -
CDR3 protein: ASSSRDRGYGYT

J gene: TRBJ2-5
V gene: TRBV30
clone size: -
CDR3 protein: AWSVRDRGRETQY

J gene: TRBJ2-7
V gene: TRBV20-1
clone size: -
CDR3 protein: SASMSTRPSYEQY

J gene: TRBJ1-1
V gene: TRBV6-6
clone size: -
CDR3 protein: ASRDLRGANTEAF

J gene: TRBJ1-5
V gene: TRBV19
clone size: once
CDR3 protein: ASSSGLNQPQH

J gene: TRBJ1-6
V gene: TRBV6-5
clone size: -
CDR3 protein: ASSLSGDSPLH

J gene: TRBJ2-6
V gene: TRBV5-4
clone size: -
CDR3 protein: ASSYPSSGANVLT

J gene: TRBJ1-2
V gene: TRBV18
clone size: -
CDR3 protein: ASSTTEANYGYT

J gene: TRBJ2-3
V gene: TRBV10-3
clone size: -
CDR3 protein: AIASGRAGDTQY

J gene: TRBJ1-2
V gene: TRBV5-4
clone size: -
CDR3 protein: ASSLGADSYGYT

J gene: TRBJ1-3
V gene: TRBV7-9
clone size: -
CDR3 protein: ASSRQGAGNTIY

J gene: TRBJ1-1
V gene: TRBV5-1
clone size: -
CDR3 protein: ASLPRQGMNTEAF

J gene: TRBJ1-1
V gene: TRBV5-1
clone size: -
CDR3 protein: ASSLGGFGFPLTEAF

J gene: TRBJ2-1
V gene: TRBV3-1/TRBV3-2
clone size: -
CDR3 protein: ASSQTTSGGNEQF

J gene: TRBJ2-3
V gene: TRBV19
clone size: -
CDR3 protein: ASSGVGATRSSTDTQY

J gene: TRBJ1-2
V gene: TRBV20-1
clone size: -
CDR3 protein: SARQGDGYT

J gene: TRBJ2-1
V gene: TRBV2
clone size: -
CDR3 protein: ASLKDSLYNEQF

J gene: TRBJ2-3
V gene: TRBV3-1/TRBV3-2
clone size: -
CDR3 protein: ASSQVGETDTQY

J gene: TRBJ2-3
V gene: TRBV7-2
clone size: -
CDR3 protein: ASSLGQGADTQY

J gene: TRBJ2-1
V gene: TRBV19
clone size: -
CDR3 protein: ASSPTRGSYNEQF

J gene: TRBJ1-2
V gene: TRBV11-1
clone size: -
CDR3 protein: ATADRLYGYT

J gene: TRBJ2-1
V gene: TRBV30
clone size: -
CDR3 protein: AWSASSYNEQF

J gene: TRBJ1-2
V gene: TRBV9
clone size: -
CDR3 protein: ASSVEMEGSEGYT

J gene: TRBJ1-1
V gene: TRBV5-1
clone size: -
CDR3 protein: ASSHAGQGRGPLTEAF

J gene: TRBJ2-1
V gene: TRBV30
clone size: -
CDR3 protein: AWSVASAFYNEQF

J gene: TRBJ2-2
V gene: TRBV10-1
clone size: -
CDR3 protein: ASSGTPPSNTGELF

J gene: TRBJ2-1
V gene: TRBV5-1
clone size: once
CDR3 protein: ASSLGPSGSAIYNEQF

J gene: TRBJ1-1
V gene: TRBV5-1
clone size: -
CDR3 protein: ASSPAGDTEAF

J gene: TRBJ2-7
V gene: TRBV7-3
clone size: -
CDR3 protein: ASSLIAGASYEQY

J gene: TRBJ1-2
V gene: TRBV5-1
clone size: -
CDR3 protein: ASSLGSQNYGYT

J gene: TRBJ2-5
V gene: TRBV16
clone size: -
CDR3 protein: ASSQLEETQY

J gene: TRBJ1-4
V gene: TRBV7-2
clone size: many
CDR3 protein: ASSLGVRGDNEKLF

J gene: TRBJ2-3
V gene: TRBV27
clone size: -
CDR3 protein: ASGPSGGANTQY

J gene: TRBJ2-4
V gene: TRBV28
clone size: -
CDR3 protein: ASSLPTRGPTALAKNIQY

J gene: TRBJ2-7
V gene: TRBV5-6
clone size: -
CDR3 protein: ASSPTGVSYEQY

J gene: TRBJ1-1
V gene: TRBV30
clone size: -
CDR3 protein: AWSTGQGVLAF

J gene: TRBJ1-2
V gene: TRBV5-4
clone size: -
CDR3 protein: ASSGQGANYGYT

J gene: TRBJ2-7
V gene: TRBV6-2/TRBV6-3
clone size: -
CDR3 protein: ASSYSSGTGEGTYEQY

J gene: TRBJ1-3
V gene: TRBV7-2
clone size: -
CDR3 protein: ASRPPTSSSSGNTIY

J gene: TRBJ2-7
V gene: TRBV12-3/TRBV12-4
clone size: -
CDR3 protein: ASGSSFYEQY

J gene: TRBJ2-7
V gene: TRBV10-2
clone size: -
CDR3 protein: ASSDGTSRYEQY

J gene: TRBJ2-7
V gene: TRBV12-3/TRBV12-4
clone size: -
CDR3 protein: ASSFISYEQY

J gene: TRBJ1-2
V gene: TRBV25-1
clone size: -
CDR3 protein: ASSESTGGLNYGYT

J gene: TRBJ1-4
V gene: TRBV3-1/TRBV3-2
clone size: -
CDR3 protein: ASQGAGEKLF

J gene: TRBJ2-2
V gene: TRBV24-1
clone size: -
CDR3 protein: ATSDAGGTGELF

J gene: TRBJ1-2
V gene: TRBV19
clone size: -
CDR3 protein: ASSRGQTNYGYT

J gene: TRBJ1-5
V gene: TRBV19
clone size: -
CDR3 protein: ASSNDRGRNQPQH

J gene: TRBJ1-2
V gene: TRBV3-1/TRBV3-2
clone size: once
CDR3 protein: ASSQELLSGYGYT

J gene: TRBJ2-3
V gene: TRBV12-5
clone size: -
CDR3 protein: ASGSSPEIGTQY

J gene: TRBJ1-3
V gene: TRBV9
clone size: -
CDR3 protein: ASSVAGTGYGNTIY

J gene: TRBJ2-7
V gene: TRBV18
clone size: once
CDR3 protein: ASSKLSGSFNSSYEQY